Listed below are T cell receptor beta chains from one sample, sequenced in a study of T cell responses to AZD1222 COVID-19 vaccine. Profiled with immunoSEQ multiplex PCR; TCRdb holds only in-frame clones, not every one. The sample includes about 140,000 clones, roughly 90% of them seen just once. This specimen was peripheral blood, taken 28 days after the second AZD1222 dose. The receptor source for this set is an adult who received the AZD1222 COVID-19 vaccine. The CDR3 runs from the conserved cysteine through the conserved F or W. D genes are given only for firm matches. The size entry is marked missing in some rows and otherwise reads once, few, many or a size class.

J	V	D	size	DNA	CDR3
TRBJ2-5	TRBV5-1	-	-	TGCGCCAGCAGCTTGGTTACTATGGATGAGACCCAGTACTTC	CASSLVTMDETQYF
TRBJ2-6	TRBV6-5	-	-	TGTGCCAGCAGTTACCTCCGGAGTGGGGCCAACGTCCTGACTTTC	CASSYLRSGANVLTF
TRBJ1-5	TRBV18	-	-	TGTGCCAGCTCACCTACAGAAAATCAGCCCCAGCATTTT	CASSPTENQPQHF
TRBJ2-1	TRBV27	-	-	TGTGCCAGCAGTCCGTCCACCGGGTTCTCCTACAATGAGCAGTTCTTC	CASSPSTGFSYNEQFF
TRBJ2-3	TRBV7-9	-	-	TGTGCCAGCAGCCCCCCGGGGGCACCTAGCACAGATACGCAGTATTTT	CASSPPGAPSTDTQYF
TRBJ1-1	TRBV10-3	-	few	TGTGCCATCAGTGAGTCGACAGCATACACTGAAGCTTTCTTT	CAISESTAYTEAFF
TRBJ2-3	TRBV4-2	TRBD2	-	TGTGCCAGCAGCCAAGATTTGCCTAGCGGGGGGCGCACAGATACGCAGTATTTT	CASSQDLPSGGRTDTQYF
TRBJ1-4	TRBV6-5	TRBD1	-	TGTGCCAGCACCGACAGGGGGGATGAAAAACTGTTTTTT	CASTDRGDEKLFF
TRBJ1-2	TRBV5-6	-	-	TGTGCCAGCAGCCTGGGACATAATTCTTTTGGTGGCTACACCTTC	CASSLGHNSFGGYTF
TRBJ1-5	TRBV27	-	-	TGTGCCAGCAGTCCTCGGACTGTTCATAGCAATCAGCCCCAGCATTTT	CASSPRTVHSNQPQHF
TRBJ2-5	TRBV7-2	-	-	TGTGCCAGCAGCTTAGCGGGGGCCAGACAAGAGACCCAGTACTTC	CASSLAGARQETQYF
TRBJ1-5	TRBV6-5	-	once	TGTGCCAGCAGACAAGACCGGGGCCCAAATCAGCCCCAGCATTTT	CASRQDRGPNQPQHF
TRBJ2-2	TRBV4-1	-	-	TGCGCCAGCAGTCCAACGGGGGAAATGACCGGGGAGCTGTTTTTT	CASSPTGEMTGELFF
TRBJ1-3	TRBV29-1	-	-	TGCAGCTCCAGCGACGTTCTAGACACCATATATTTT	CSSSDVLDTIYF
TRBJ1-3	TRBV15	-	once	TGTGCCACCAGCAGAGATGGGGTGCGAGCTGGAAACACCATATATTTT	CATSRDGVRAGNTIYF
TRBJ1-4	TRBV21-1	-	-	TGTGCCAGCAGCAAAGCGGGGATGAGGAATGAAAAACTGTTTTTT	CASSKAGMRNEKLFF
TRBJ1-4	TRBV9	-	-	TGTGCCAGCAGCGCACAGGACCAAGGCAATGAAAAACTGTTTTTT	CASSAQDQGNEKLFF
TRBJ1-5	TRBV14	-	-	TGTGCCAGCAGCGGGGGCCTAACTCAGCCCCAGCATTTT	CASSGGLTQPQHF
TRBJ2-1	TRBV27	-	-	TGTGCCAGCAGTTTGAGAGTCTACAATGAGCAGTTCTTC	CASSLRVYNEQFF
TRBJ1-2	TRBV7-2	-	-	TGTGCCAGCAGCTTCGGCCAGATCGGGTATGGCTACACCTTC	CASSFGQIGYGYTF
TRBJ1-2	TRBV2	-	-	TGTGCCAGTCAGGTCGACTATGGCTACACCTTC	CASQVDYGYTF
TRBJ2-5	TRBV2	-	-	TGTGCCAGCAGTGTGGTACTGGTCCAAGAGACCCAGTACTTC	CASSVVLVQETQYF
TRBJ2-4	TRBV3-1/TRBV3-2	-	few	TGTGCCAGCAGCCAATCGGGAAGGCGGGTGGGGTGGAACATTCAGTACTTC	CASSQSGRRVGWNIQYF
TRBJ2-3	TRBV5-1	TRBD2	-	TGCGCCAGCAGCCTAAGCGGGAGTGGGGATACGCAGTATTTT	CASSLSGSGDTQYF
TRBJ2-1	TRBV12-5	TRBD1	-	TGTGCTAGTGGTTTTAGGACAGGGGGCGCTGACAATGAGCAGTTCTTC	CASGFRTGGADNEQFF
TRBJ2-1	TRBV9	TRBD2	-	TGTGCCAGCAGCGTAGCCACTAGCGGGTACAATGAGCAGTTCTTC	CASSVATSGYNEQFF
TRBJ2-5	TRBV6-4	-	once	TGTGCCAGCAGTGACTCGCAGGGTCAAGAGACCCAGTACTTC	CASSDSQGQETQYF
TRBJ2-3	TRBV18	-	few	TGTGCCAGCTCACCGGGATTTGGACTCGATACGCAGTATTTT	CASSPGFGLDTQYF
TRBJ1-2	TRBV28	-	-	TGTGCCAGCAGTTTACTTATCCCGGGTCCATTAAGGGGCTACACCTTC	CASSLLIPGPLRGYTF
TRBJ1-5	TRBV28	-	-	TGTGCCAGCTCTGTACCAGGGGTCGAGCCCCAGCATTTT	CASSVPGVEPQHF
TRBJ2-6	TRBV15	-	-	TGTGCCGCCAGCAGAGAGGGCACCTCTGGGGCCAACGTCCTGACTTTC	CAASREGTSGANVLTF
TRBJ1-1	TRBV5-1	-	-	TGCGCCAGCACCCCCGGTCCAGGACCGAACACTGAAGCTTTCTTT	CASTPGPGPNTEAFF
TRBJ2-5	TRBV29-1	-	-	TGCAGCGTTGTGTTCCGGGACGGAGCCATGGAGACCCAGTACTTC	CSVVFRDGAMETQYF
TRBJ1-5	TRBV9	-	-	TGTGCCAGCAGCGTAGAAGGGGCTAGTCAGCCCCAGCATTTT	CASSVEGASQPQHF
TRBJ2-1	TRBV7-9	-	-	TGTGCCAGCAGCTTAGCGAAGGGTGAGCAGTTCTTC	CASSLAKGEQFF
TRBJ1-4	TRBV9	TRBD1	once	TGTGCCAGCAGTCCAGGACAGGGAACTAATGAAAAACTGTTTTTT	CASSPGQGTNEKLFF
TRBJ2-7	TRBV6-2/TRBV6-3	-	-	TGTGCCAGCAGTTCTAGCTTCCGACGAGGCTCCTACGAGCAGTACTTC	CASSSSFRRGSYEQYF
TRBJ2-1	TRBV27	-	-	TGTGCCAGCAGTGCCAACTCTTTTTCCTCCTACAATGAGCAGTTCTTC	CASSANSFSSYNEQFF
TRBJ1-6	TRBV3-1/TRBV3-2	-	-	TGTGCCAGCAGCCAAAGCCCTCGGTCACCCCTCCACTTT	CASSQSPRSPLHF
TRBJ1-3	TRBV5-8	-	few	TGTGCCAGCAGCCCGGGACGGACTGACTCTGGAAACACCATATATTTT	CASSPGRTDSGNTIYF
TRBJ1-4	TRBV5-5	TRBD1	-	TGTGCCAGCAGCGGGAACCGACAGGGGCGTAGTGAAAAACTGTTTTTT	CASSGNRQGRSEKLFF
TRBJ2-5	TRBV4-2	-	-	TGTGCCAGCAGCCAAGCCCCGGACCCGGGGGAGACCCAGTACTTC	CASSQAPDPGETQYF
TRBJ2-7	TRBV9	-	once	TGTGCCAGCAGCGTAGCCGGTTACTCCTACGAGCAGTACTTC	CASSVAGYSYEQYF
TRBJ1-6	TRBV6-5	-	-	TGTGCCACCAAGGGGCGGAGCTCCTATAATTCACCCCTCCACTTT	CATKGRSSYNSPLHF
TRBJ2-1	TRBV18	TRBD2	once	TGTGCCAGCTCACCGACTAGCGGGTTTTCCAACAATGAGCAGTTCTTC	CASSPTSGFSNNEQFF
TRBJ2-2	TRBV2	-	-	TGTGCCAGCAGTGTAGGGACTCCCCCCGGGGAGCTGTTTTTT	CASSVGTPPGELFF
TRBJ2-1	TRBV7-3	TRBD2	-	TGTGCCAGCAGCCCTACTAGCGGGAGGGGGAATGAGCAGTTCTTC	CASSPTSGRGNEQFF
TRBJ1-2	TRBV24-1	TRBD1	-	TGTGCCTCCCGACAGGGCCATGGCTACACCTTC	CASRQGHGYTF
TRBJ1-4	TRBV9	-	-	TGTGCCAGCAGCCCGGTCTTTGGACTGGGGGAAAAACTGTTTTTT	CASSPVFGLGEKLFF
TRBJ1-1	TRBV2	-	-	TGTGCCAGCAGTCCAAGGGTCTTGAACACTGAAGCTTTCTTT	CASSPRVLNTEAFF
TRBJ1-4	TRBV19	-	-	TGTGCCAGTACCTCATCGGGATTGGGTGAAAAACTGTTTTTT	CASTSSGLGEKLFF
TRBJ2-7	TRBV28	TRBD1	-	TGTGCCAGCAGCGGACAGGTCTACGAGCAGTACTTC	CASSGQVYEQYF